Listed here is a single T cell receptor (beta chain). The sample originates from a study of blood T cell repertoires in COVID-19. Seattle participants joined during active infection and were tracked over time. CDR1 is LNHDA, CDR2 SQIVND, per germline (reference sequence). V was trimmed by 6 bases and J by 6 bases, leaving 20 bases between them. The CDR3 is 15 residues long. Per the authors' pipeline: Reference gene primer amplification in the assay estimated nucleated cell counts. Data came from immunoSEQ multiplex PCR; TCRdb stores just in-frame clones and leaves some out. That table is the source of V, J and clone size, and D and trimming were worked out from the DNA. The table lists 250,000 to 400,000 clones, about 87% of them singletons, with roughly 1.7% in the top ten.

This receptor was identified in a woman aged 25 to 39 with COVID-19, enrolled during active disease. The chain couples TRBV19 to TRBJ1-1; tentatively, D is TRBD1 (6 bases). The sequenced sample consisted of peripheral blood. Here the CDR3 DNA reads TGTGCCAGTAGCCCCATAGGACAGTCCCTCCCTGAAGCTTTCTTT. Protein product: CASSPIGQSLPEAFF. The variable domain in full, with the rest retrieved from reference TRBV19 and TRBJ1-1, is DGGITQSPKYLFRKEGQNVTLSCEQNLNHDAMYWYRQDPGQGLRLIYYSQIVNDFQKGDIAEGYSVSREKKESFPLTVTSAQKNPTAFYLCASSPIGQSLPEAFFGQGTRLTVV.